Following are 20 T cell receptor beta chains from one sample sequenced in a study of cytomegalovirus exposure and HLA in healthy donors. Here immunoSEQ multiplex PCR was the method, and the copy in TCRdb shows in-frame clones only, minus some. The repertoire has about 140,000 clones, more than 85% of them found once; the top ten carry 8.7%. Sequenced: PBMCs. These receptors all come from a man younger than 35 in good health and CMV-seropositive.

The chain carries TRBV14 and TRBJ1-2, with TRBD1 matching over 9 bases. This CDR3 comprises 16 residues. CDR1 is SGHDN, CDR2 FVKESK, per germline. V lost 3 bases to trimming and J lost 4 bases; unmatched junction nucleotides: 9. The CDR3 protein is CASSQVDRGSGYGYTF. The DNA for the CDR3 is TGTGCCAGCAGCCAGGTTGACAGGGGGAGCGGCTATGGCTACACCTTC.

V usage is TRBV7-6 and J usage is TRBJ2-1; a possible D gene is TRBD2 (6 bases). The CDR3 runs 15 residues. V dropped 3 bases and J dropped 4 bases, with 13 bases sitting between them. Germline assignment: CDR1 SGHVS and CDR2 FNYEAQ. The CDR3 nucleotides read TGTGCCAGCAGCTTTACGGAGCGGGTTTACAATGAGCAGTTCTTC. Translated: CASSFTERVYNEQFF. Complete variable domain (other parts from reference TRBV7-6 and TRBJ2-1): GAGVSQSPRYKVTKRGQDVALRCDPISGHVSLYWYRQALGQGPEFLTYFNYEAQQDKSGLPNDRFSAERPEGSISTLTIQRTEQRDSAMYRCASSFTERVYNEQFFGPGTRLTVL.

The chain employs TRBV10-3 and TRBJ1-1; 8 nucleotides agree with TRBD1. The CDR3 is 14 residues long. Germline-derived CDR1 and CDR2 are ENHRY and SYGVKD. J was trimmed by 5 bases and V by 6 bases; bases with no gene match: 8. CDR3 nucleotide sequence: TGTGCCATCAGCTGGGACAGGTCGCGGACTGAAGCTTTCTTT. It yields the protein CAISWDRSRTEAFF.

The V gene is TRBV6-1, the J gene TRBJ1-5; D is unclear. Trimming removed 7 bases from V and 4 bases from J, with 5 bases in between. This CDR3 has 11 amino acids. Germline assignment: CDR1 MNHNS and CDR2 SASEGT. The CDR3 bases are TGTGCCAGCAAGGAGAATCAGCCCCAGCATTTT. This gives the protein CASKENQPQHF.

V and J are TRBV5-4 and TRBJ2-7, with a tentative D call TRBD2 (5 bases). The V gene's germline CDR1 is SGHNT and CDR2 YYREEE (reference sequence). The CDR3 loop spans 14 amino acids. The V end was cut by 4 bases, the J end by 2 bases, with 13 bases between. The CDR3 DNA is TGTGCCAGCAGCGCTGGCCTCGGGGCCTACGAGCAGTACTTC. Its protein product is CASSAGLGAYEQYF.

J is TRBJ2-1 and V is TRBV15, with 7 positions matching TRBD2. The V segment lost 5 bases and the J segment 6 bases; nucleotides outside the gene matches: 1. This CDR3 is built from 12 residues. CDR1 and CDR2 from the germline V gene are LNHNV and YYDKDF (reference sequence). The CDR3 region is CATSPSGNEQFF. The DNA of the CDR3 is TGTGCCACCAGCCCTAGCGGCAATGAGCAGTTCTTC.

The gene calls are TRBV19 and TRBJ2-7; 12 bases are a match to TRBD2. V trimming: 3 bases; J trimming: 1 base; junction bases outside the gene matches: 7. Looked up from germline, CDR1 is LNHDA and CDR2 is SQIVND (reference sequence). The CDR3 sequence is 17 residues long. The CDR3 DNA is TGTGCCAGTAGTATCCCCGGACTAGCGGGACAATCCTACGAGCAGTACTTC. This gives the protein CASSIPGLAGQSYEQYF.

CDR3 sequence reads: CASSYGPGGSQPQHF. The CDR3 DNA is TGTGCCAGCAGTTACGGGCCAGGGGGCTCTCAGCCCCAGCATTTT. V usage is TRBV6-5 and J usage is TRBJ1-5; TRBD1 agrees at 8 bases. V was clipped by 2 bases and J by 6 bases; unmatched bases: 6. CDR3 length: 15 residues. Per germline, CDR1 MNHEY and CDR2 SVGAGI.

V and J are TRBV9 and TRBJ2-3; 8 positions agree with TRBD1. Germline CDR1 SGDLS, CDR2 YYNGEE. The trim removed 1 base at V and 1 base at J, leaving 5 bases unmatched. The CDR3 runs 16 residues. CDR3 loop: CASSVSHRGGTDTQYF. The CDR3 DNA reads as TGTGCCAGCAGCGTAAGCCACAGGGGGGGCACAGATACGCAGTATTTT.

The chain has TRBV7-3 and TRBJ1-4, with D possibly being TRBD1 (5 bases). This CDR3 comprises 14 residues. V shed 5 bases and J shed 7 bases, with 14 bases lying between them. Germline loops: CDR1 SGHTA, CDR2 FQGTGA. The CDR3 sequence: CASSPGRAGEKLFF. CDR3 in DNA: TGTGCCAGCAGCCCTGGCAGGGCAGGTGAAAAACTGTTTTTT.

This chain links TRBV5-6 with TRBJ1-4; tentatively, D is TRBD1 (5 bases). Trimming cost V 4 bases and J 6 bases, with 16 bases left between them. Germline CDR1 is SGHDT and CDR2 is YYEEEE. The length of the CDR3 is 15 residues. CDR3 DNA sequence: TGTGCCAGCAGCCGGGGGAAGGGGCTCCATGAAAAACTGTTTTTT. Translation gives CASSRGKGLHEKLFF.

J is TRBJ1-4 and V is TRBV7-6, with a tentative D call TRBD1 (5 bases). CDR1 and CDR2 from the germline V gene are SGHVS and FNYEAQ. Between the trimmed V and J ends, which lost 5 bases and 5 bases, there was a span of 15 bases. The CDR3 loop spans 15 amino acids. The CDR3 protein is CASSPTGTRNEKLFF. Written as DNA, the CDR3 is TGTGCCAGCAGCCCCACCGGGACTCGGAATGAAAAACTGTTTTTT.

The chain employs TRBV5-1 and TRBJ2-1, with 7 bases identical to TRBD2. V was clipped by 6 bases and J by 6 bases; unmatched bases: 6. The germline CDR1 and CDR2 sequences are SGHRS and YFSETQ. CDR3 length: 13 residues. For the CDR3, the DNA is TGCGCCAGCAAAGCGGGACCCCCCAATGAGCAGTTCTTC. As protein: CASKAGPPNEQFF.

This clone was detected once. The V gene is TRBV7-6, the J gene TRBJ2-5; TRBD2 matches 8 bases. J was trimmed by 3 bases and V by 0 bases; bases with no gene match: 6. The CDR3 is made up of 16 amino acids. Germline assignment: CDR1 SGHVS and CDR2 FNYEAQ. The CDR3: CASSLAASGFEETQYF. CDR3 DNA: TGTGCCAGCAGCTTAGCGGCTAGCGGGTTCGAAGAGACCCAGTACTTC. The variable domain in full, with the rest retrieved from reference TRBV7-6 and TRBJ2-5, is GAGVSQSPRYKVTKRGQDVALRCDPISGHVSLYWYRQALGQGPEFLTYFNYEAQQDKSGLPNDRFSAERPEGSISTLTIQRTEQRDSAMYRCASSLAASGFEETQYFGPGTRLLVL.

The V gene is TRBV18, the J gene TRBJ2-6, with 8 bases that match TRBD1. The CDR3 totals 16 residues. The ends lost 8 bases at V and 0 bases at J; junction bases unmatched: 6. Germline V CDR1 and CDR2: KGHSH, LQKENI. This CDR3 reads CASTLQGASGANVLTF. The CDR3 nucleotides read TGTGCCAGCACTCTCCAGGGGGCCTCTGGGGCCAACGTCCTGACTTTC.

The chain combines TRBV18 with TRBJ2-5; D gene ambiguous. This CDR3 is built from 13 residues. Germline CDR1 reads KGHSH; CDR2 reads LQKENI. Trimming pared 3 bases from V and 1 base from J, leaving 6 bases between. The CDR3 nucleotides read TGTGCCAGCTCACCGCGCTCCCAAGAGACCCAGTACTTC. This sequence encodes CASSPRSQETQYF.

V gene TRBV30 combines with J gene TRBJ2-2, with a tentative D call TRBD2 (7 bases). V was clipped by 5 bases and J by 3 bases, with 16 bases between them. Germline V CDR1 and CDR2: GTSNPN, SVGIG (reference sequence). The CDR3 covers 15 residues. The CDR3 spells CAWRLGGRDTGELFF. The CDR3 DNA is TGTGCCTGGCGTCTGGGGGGGCGCGACACCGGGGAGCTGTTTTTT.

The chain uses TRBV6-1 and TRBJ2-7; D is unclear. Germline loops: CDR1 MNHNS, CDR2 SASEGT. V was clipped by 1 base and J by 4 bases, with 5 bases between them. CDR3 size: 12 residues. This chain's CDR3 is CASSEEAYEQYF. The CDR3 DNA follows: TGTGCCAGCAGTGAAGAAGCGTACGAGCAGTACTTC.

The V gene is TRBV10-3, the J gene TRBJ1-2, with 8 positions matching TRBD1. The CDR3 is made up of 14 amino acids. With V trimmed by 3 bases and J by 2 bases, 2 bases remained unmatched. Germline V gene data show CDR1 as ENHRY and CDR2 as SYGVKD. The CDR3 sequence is CAISETGGNYGYTF. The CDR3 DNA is TGTGCCATCAGTGAAACAGGGGGAAACTATGGCTACACCTTC.

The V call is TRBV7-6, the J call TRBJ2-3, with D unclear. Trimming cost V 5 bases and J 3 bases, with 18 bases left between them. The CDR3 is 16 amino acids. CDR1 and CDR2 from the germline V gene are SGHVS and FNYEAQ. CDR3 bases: TGTGCCAGCAGCCTTAACTCAGGCGTTGGGACAGATACGCAGTATTTT. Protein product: CASSLNSGVGTDTQYF.